This TCR beta chain was identified in a study of T-cell reconstitution after alpha-beta-depleted transplantation in children. Study observations and caveats: Some patients owed their high day-60 TCRbeta diversity to surviving recipient T cells and thymic progenitors. Hyperexpanded clones declined; after one year, newly produced T cells mostly supplied diversity.

This clonotype was picked up a small number of times. The antigen is unknown. Construction of the TCRbeta library involved unique molecular identifiers. Via MiXCR, TCRdb re-called the PCR reads, giving one row per CDR3 protein. In the table there are about 900,000 distinct CDR3 sequences, under 30% of which are singletons. V shed 5 bases and J shed 4 bases, with 5 bases lying between them. The germline gives CDR1 SGHTA, CDR2 FQGTGA. The CDR3 contains 11 residues. This clonotype originated in a boy under two years old who had a stem cell transplant for SCID, so the T cells may come from the graft donor. Sequences were derived from PBMCs, mostly from graft donor cells, sampled 360 days after TCRalphabeta/CD19-depleted stem cell transplant. The chain joins TRBV7-3 to TRBJ1-1; D is unresolved. This CDR3 is CASSGPTEAFF. The CDR3 region has the DNA TGTGCCAGCAGCGGACCCACTGAAGCTTTCTTT. The complete variable domain, with remaining parts taken from reference TRBV7-3 and TRBJ1-1, reads GAGVSQTPSNKVTEKGKYVELRCDPISGHTALYWYRQSLGQGPEFLIYFQGTGAADDSGLPNDRFFAVRPEGSVSTLKIQRTERGDSAVYLCASSGPTEAFFGQGTRLTVV.